Sequencing of this T cell receptor (beta chain) was carried out in a study of cytomegalovirus exposure and HLA in healthy donors. Study-wide results and limits: The study listed 164 cytomegalovirus-associated TCR beta chains. TCR clusters originating in the first cohort tended to co-occur in the roughly 110 validation repertoires, according to a later analysis. A classifier reportedly called cytomegalovirus status with high sensitivity and specificity.

Germline-derived CDR1 and CDR2 are MNHEY and SVGAGI. This CDR3 has 13 amino acids. V lost 6 bases and J lost 8; bases outside the gene matches: 6. The donors were part of the roughly 130-subject validation cohort, which stood apart from the approximately 670-subject first cohort. A remark on this clone: Its cognate antigen is unknown.

Libraries were prepared by immunoSEQ multiplex PCR; TCRdb keeps only in-frame clonotypes and omits some of them. The sample has about 200,000 clones, 80% to 90% seen once. The gene calls are TRBV6-5 and TRBJ2-1; TRBD1 matches at 8 bases. The sequencing input was PBMCs. The sequence was obtained from a woman under 30 in good health and CMV-seronegative. The CDR3: CASSLTGAYEQFF. The CDR3, as DNA: TGTGCCAGCAGCCTGACAGGGGCCTATGAGCAGTTCTTC.